Listed below are T cell receptor beta chains from one sample, sequenced in a study of Ad26.COV2.S vaccination and SARS-CoV-2 variants. Clones were read by immunoSEQ multiplex PCR, and TCRdb kept only the in-frame ones, dropping some. The sample yields more than 300,000 clones, about nine tenths seen once. The sample here was peripheral blood, taken in a trial of Ad26.COV2.S vaccine versus placebo. The receptors come from a person between 18 and 65 years old who received the Ad26.COV2.S COVID-19 vaccine or a placebo. CDR3s include the opening cysteine and the closing phenylalanine or tryptophan. D genes are given only for firm matches. A row's size may be missing; if present it is once, few, many or a size class.

>TRBJ1-2|.|TRBV10-3|.
CAISAANYGYTF
TGTGCCATCAGCGCAGCTAACTATGGCTACACCTTC
>TRBJ1-5|.|TRBV21-1|.
CASSRGQVDQPQHF
TGTGCCAGCAGCAGAGGACAGGTCGATCAGCCCCAGCATTTT
>TRBJ2-1|once|TRBV27|TRBD2
CASKYARESYNEQFF
TGTGCCAGCAAGTACGCGCGGGAGTCCTACAATGAGCAGTTCTTC
>TRBJ1-4|.|TRBV5-4|.
CASSWEAEATNEKLFF
TGTGCCAGCAGCTGGGAGGCGGAAGCAACTAATGAAAAACTGTTTTTT
>TRBJ1-4|.|TRBV9|.
CASSVKDGVTNEKLFF
TGTGCCAGCAGCGTAAAGGACGGAGTAACTAATGAAAAACTGTTTTTT
>TRBJ1-6|.|TRBV30|TRBD1
CAWRGTGASNSLHF
TGTGCCTGGAGAGGAACAGGGGCCTCAAACTCCCTCCACTTT
>TRBJ2-3|.|TRBV20-1|.
CSARDFDTQYF
TGCAGTGCTAGAGATTTTGATACGCAGTATTTT
>TRBJ1-5|.|TRBV7-2|.
CASSLLTANQPQHF
TGTGCCAGCAGCTTACTCACAGCTAATCAGCCCCAGCATTTT
>TRBJ1-5|.|TRBV30|.
CAWSSQGNQPQHF
TGTGCCTGGAGTTCTCAGGGGAATCAGCCCCAGCATTTT
>TRBJ2-7|.|TRBV7-2|.
CASSSLRRGEQYF
TGTGCCAGCAGCTCCCTTCGAAGGGGCGAGCAGTACTTC
>TRBJ1-2|.|TRBV27|TRBD1
CASRRRDRTGYTF
TGTGCCAGCAGACGCCGGGACAGAACTGGCTACACCTTC
>TRBJ1-1|.|TRBV30|.
CAWSGGERPLMNTEAFF
TGTGCCTGGAGTGGGGGGGAACGCCCCCTTATGAACACTGAAGCTTTCTTT
>TRBJ1-1|.|TRBV5-6|.
CASSLARGRAIEAFF
TGTGCCAGCAGCTTGGCTCGGGGGAGGGCCATTGAAGCTTTCTTT
>TRBJ1-4|.|TRBV30|.
CAWSERATNEKLFF
TGTGCCTGGAGTGAAAGGGCAACTAATGAAAAACTGTTTTTT
>TRBJ2-1|.|TRBV28|.
CASSRAARVNEQFF
TGTGCCAGCAGCCGCGCCGCGAGGGTAAATGAGCAGTTCTTC
>TRBJ1-5|.|TRBV15|.
CATSRVPAPNQPQHF
TGTGCCACCAGCAGAGTACCTGCCCCTAATCAGCCCCAGCATTTT
>TRBJ1-1|.|TRBV5-1|.
CASSPDGFWTEAFF
TGCGCCAGCAGCCCGGACGGTTTTTGGACTGAAGCTTTCTTT
>TRBJ1-1|.|TRBV6-5|TRBD1
CATTGDRNTEAFF
TGTGCCACCACGGGGGACAGGAACACTGAAGCTTTCTTT
>TRBJ2-5|.|TRBV6-6|.
CASSYVAVQETQYF
TGTGCCAGCAGTTACGTGGCGGTACAAGAGACCCAGTACTTC
>TRBJ1-5|.|TRBV19|.
CASDDIPGQPQHF
TGTGCCAGCGACGATATTCCAGGTCAGCCCCAGCATTTT
>TRBJ1-3|few|TRBV28|.
CASSSPWGSGNTIYF
TGTGCCAGCAGTTCCCCCTGGGGCTCTGGAAACACCATATATTTT
>TRBJ2-1|.|TRBV7-3|TRBD2
CASSLSGAGANEQFF
TGTGCCAGCAGCTTATCTGGAGCGGGGGCCAATGAGCAGTTCTTC
>TRBJ1-3|.|TRBV19|.
CASSTSLGNSGNTIYF
TGTGCCAGTAGCACCTCCTTGGGGAACTCTGGAAACACCATATATTTT
>TRBJ2-2|.|TRBV7-3|.
CASSGTGTNTGELFF
TGTGCCAGCAGCGGTACCGGGACCAACACCGGGGAGCTGTTTTTT
>TRBJ1-6|.|TRBV30|TRBD1
CAWSLVSRGYSSYNSPLHF
TGTGCCTGGAGTCTAGTGTCCAGGGGGTATAGCTCCTATAATTCACCCCTCCACTTT
>TRBJ2-2|.|TRBV28|TRBD1
CASSFRGRGQGKTGELFF
TGTGCCAGCAGTTTTCGTGGGCGGGGACAGGGAAAAACCGGGGAGCTGTTTTTT
>TRBJ1-3|.|TRBV11-3|.
CASSLTGPGNTIYF
TGTGCCAGCAGCTTAACAGGGCCAGGAAACACCATATATTTT
>TRBJ2-1|.|TRBV2|TRBD1
CASRVVEGASDEQFF
TGTGCCAGCAGGGTTGTCGAGGGGGCATCAGATGAGCAGTTCTTC